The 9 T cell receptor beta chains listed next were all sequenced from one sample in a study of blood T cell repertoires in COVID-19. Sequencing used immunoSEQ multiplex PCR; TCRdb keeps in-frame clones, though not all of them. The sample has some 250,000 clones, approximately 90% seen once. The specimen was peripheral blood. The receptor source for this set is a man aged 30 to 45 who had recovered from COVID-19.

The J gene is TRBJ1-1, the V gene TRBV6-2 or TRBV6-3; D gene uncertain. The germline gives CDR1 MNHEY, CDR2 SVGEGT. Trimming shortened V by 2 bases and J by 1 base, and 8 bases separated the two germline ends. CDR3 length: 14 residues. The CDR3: CASSYREWNTEAFF. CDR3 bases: TGTGCCAGCAGTTACAGGGAGTGGAACACTGAAGCTTTCTTT.

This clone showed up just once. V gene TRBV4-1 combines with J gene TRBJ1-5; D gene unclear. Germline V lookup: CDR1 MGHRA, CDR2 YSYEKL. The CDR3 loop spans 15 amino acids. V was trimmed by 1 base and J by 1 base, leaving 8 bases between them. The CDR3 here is CASSQVFVSNQPQHF. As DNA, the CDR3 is TGCGCCAGCAGCCAAGTATTCGTCAGCAATCAGCCCCAGCATTTT.

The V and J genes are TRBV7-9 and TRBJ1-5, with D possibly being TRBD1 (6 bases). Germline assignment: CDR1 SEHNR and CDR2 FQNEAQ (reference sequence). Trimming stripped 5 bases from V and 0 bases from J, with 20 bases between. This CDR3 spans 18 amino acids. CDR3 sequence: CASSVTGGAANSNQPQHF. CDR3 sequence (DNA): TGTGCCAGCAGCGTTACGGGGGGCGCGGCTAATAGCAATCAGCCCCAGCATTTT.

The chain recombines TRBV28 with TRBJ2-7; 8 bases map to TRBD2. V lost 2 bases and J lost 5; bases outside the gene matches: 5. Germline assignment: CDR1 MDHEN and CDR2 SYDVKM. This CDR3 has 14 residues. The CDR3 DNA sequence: TGTGCCAGCAGTTTAGGCGGCGGGAGGAACGAGCAGTACTTC. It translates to CASSLGGGRNEQYF.

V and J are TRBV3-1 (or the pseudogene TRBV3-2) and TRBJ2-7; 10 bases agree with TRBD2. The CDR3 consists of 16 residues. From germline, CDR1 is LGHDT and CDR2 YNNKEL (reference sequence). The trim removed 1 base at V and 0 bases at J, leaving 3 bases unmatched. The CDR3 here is CASSQAASGSSYEQYF. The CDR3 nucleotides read TGTGCCAGCAGCCAAGCCGCTAGCGGGAGCTCCTACGAGCAGTACTTC.

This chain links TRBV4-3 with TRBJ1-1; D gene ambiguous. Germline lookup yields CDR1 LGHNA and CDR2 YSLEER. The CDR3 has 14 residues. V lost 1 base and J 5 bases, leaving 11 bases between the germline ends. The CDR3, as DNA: TGCGCCAGCAGCCAAGTGATGAGAGCGACTGAAGCTTTCTTT. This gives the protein CASSQVMRATEAFF.

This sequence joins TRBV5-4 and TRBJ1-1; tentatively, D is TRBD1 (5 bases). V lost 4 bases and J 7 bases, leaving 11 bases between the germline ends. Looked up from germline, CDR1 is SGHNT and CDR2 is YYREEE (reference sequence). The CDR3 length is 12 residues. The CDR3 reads CASSLGRGEAFF. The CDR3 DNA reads TGTGCCAGCAGCCTCGGTAGGGGTGAAGCTTTCTTT.

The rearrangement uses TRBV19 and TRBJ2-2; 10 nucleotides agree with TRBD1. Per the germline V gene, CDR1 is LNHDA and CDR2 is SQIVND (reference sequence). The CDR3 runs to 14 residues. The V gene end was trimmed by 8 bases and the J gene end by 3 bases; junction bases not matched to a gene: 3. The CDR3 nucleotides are TGTGCCAGTTCGGGACAGGGGTACACCGGGGAGCTGTTTTTT. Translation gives CASSGQGYTGELFF.

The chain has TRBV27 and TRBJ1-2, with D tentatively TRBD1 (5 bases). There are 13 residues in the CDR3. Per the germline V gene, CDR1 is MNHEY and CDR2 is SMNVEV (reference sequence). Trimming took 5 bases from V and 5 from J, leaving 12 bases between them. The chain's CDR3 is CASSPRTPYGYTF. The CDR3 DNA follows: TGTGCCAGCAGTCCCCGGACACCTTATGGCTACACCTTC.